This entry describes one T cell receptor (beta chain). What it binds is not known. The record originates from a study of cytomegalovirus exposure and HLA in healthy donors. Findings and caveats of the study: As immune exposure information, only CMV serostatus was available. Some V segments could not be told apart, so they were left out, TRBV6-2 and TRBV6-3 among them. Later work associated roughly 15,000 TCR beta sequences with HLA alleles at 0.05 false discovery rate.

Per the germline V gene, CDR1 is MRHNA and CDR2 is SNTAGT. Trimming at V came to 6 bases and at J to 2 bases, leaving 11 bases not matched to a gene. The CDR3 extends over 18 amino acids. Primers: 60 Vbeta forward and 13 Jbeta reverse. Original processing methods: A later analysis counted approximately 88 million unique TCR beta chains, around 10 million shared. Clones were read by immunoSEQ multiplex PCR, and TCRdb kept only the in-frame ones, dropping some. D and trimming were read from the DNA, whereas the V and J calls and clone size are those reported in that table. The table records fewer than 150,000 clones, less than 85% of them present only once.

The chain links TRBV6-4 to TRBJ2-1; 12 positions agree with TRBD2. The TCR comes from a man aged 35 to 55 in good health and CMV-seronegative. Sequencing was performed on PBMCs. CDR3 sequence: CASSKGSGTSGPYNEQFF. As DNA, the CDR3 is TGTGCCAGCAGCAAAGGTTCCGGGACTAGCGGGCCCTACAATGAGCAGTTCTTC.